This entry describes one T cell receptor (beta chain). The antigen remains undetermined. This sample is part of a study of cytomegalovirus exposure and HLA in healthy donors. Germline V gene sequence: CDR1 SNHLY, CDR2 FYNNEI. V was cut by 2 bases and J by 3 bases, with 14 bases left in between. The CDR3 is 15 amino acids. Study-level points and caveats: Within the data, a cluster of highly shared sequence variants was likely a sequencing artifact. Later on, an analysis tied around 17,000 TCR beta sequences to HLA alleles at 0.05 false discovery rate.

The PCR ran on 60 Vbeta and 13 Jbeta primers. Clones were sequenced by immunoSEQ multiplex PCR, and TCRdb holds only the in-frame ones, with some missing. The table lists about 160,000 clones, 75% to 80% of them singletons. The sample consisted of PBMCs. This TCR derives from a woman aged 40-49 years in good health and CMV-seronegative. The chain recombines TRBV2 with TRBJ2-7; possible D gene TRBD2, 5 bases. CDR3 bases: TGTGCCAGCAGTGAATTCCGGGGTGGTGACTACGAGCAGTACTTC. Translated: CASSEFRGGDYEQYF.